The following is a TCR beta chain sequence with its context. Germline V gene data show CDR1 as KGHSH and CDR2 as LQKENI. With 5 bases clipped from V and 0 bases from J, the junction kept 5 bases outside the gene matches. The CDR3 is 15 amino acids. This sample stems from a study of blood T cell repertoires in COVID-19. In the study overall: Researchers got acute and convalescent COVID-19 samples from the United States, Italy and Spain.

The repertoire was sequenced with immunoSEQ multiplex PCR; TCRdb's copy has only in-frame clones and lacks some. The sample includes about 100,000 clones, about 77% of them seen just once. This rearrangement joins TRBV18 to TRBJ1-1; 8 bases agree with TRBD1. This sequence was found in an older man with active or convalescent COVID-19. Sequenced sample: peripheral blood. CDR3 DNA sequence: TGTGCCAGCTCATCTGGGACAGGACTGAACACTGAAGCTTTCTTT. Residues: CASSSGTGLNTEAFF.